Presented here are 14 T cell receptor beta chains from one specimen sequenced in a study of T cell responses to AZD1222 COVID-19 vaccine. Method: immunoSEQ multiplex PCR; TCRdb's copy keeps in-frame clones and lacks some. The sample has approximately 140,000 clones, about 89% seen once. The sequences come from peripheral blood, collected on day 0 of AZD1222 vaccination. Every receptor here comes from an adult in good health.

This clone was counted between two and nine times. Germline and junction disagree at one end, which may indicate a read error. This chain uses TRBV7-7 with TRBJ2-7, with 8 bases identical to TRBD2. The CDR3 spans 13 residues. Germline CDR1 is SSHAT and CDR2 is FNYEAQ (reference sequence). CDR3 DNA sequence: TGTGCTAGCAGCTTAAGCGGGGGCTACGAGCAGTACTTC. Translating it yields CASSLSGGYEQYF.

This rearrangement joins TRBV18 to TRBJ1-6; D remains unclear. Trimming took 1 base from V and 1 from J, leaving 8 bases between them. The CDR3 is 16 residues long. Germline values: CDR1 KGHSH, CDR2 LQKENI. The DNA of the CDR3 is TGTGCCAGCTCACCACGGGAAGTTTCCTATAATTCACCCCTCCACTTT. Amino acids: CASSPREVSYNSPLHF. The variable domain in full, with the rest retrieved from reference TRBV18 and TRBJ1-6, is NAGVMQNPRHLVRRRGQEARLRCSPMKGHSHVYWYRQLPEEGLKFMVYLQKENIIDESGMPKERFSAEFPKEGPSILRIQQVVRGDSAAYFCASSPREVSYNSPLHFGNGTRLTVT.

The chain has TRBV11-1 and TRBJ1-1; 9 nucleotides match TRBD1. The germline V gene has CDR1 SGHAT and CDR2 FQDESV (reference sequence). V lost 2 bases and J lost 7; bases outside the gene matches: 5. The CDR3 sequence is 14 residues long. CDR3 coding DNA: TGTGCCAGCAGCTTAAACAGGGGGCGCGGTGAAGCTTTCTTT. It encodes CASSLNRGRGEAFF.

The chain links TRBV18 to TRBJ2-1, with TRBD2 identical over 10 bases. CDR1 is KGHSH and CDR2 is LQKENI in the germline V gene. V gave up 2 bases and J gave up 0 bases; unmatched junction bases: 16. The CDR3 totals 21 residues. In nucleotides, the CDR3 is TGTGCCAGCTCACCATTTCCTGGTATAGCGGGGGGACCTAGCTCCTACAATGAGCAGTTCTTC. This gives the protein CASSPFPGIAGGPSSYNEQFF.

This clone has just a few counts. The V gene is TRBV5-1, the J gene TRBJ2-7; 12 nucleotides line up with TRBD2. The CDR3 sequence is 17 residues long. The germline gives CDR1 SGHRS, CDR2 YFSETQ. With V trimmed by 2 bases and J by 1 base, 7 bases remained unmatched. CDR3 sequence: CASSLLTSGSRSYEQYF. CDR3 in DNA: TGCGCCAGCAGCTTACTGACTAGCGGGAGTCGGTCCTACGAGCAGTACTTC.

The chain employs TRBV11-2 and TRBJ2-5, with TRBD2 identical over 7 bases. Germline CDR1 SGHAT, CDR2 FQNNGV. V lost 4 bases and J lost 6; bases outside the gene matches: 17. CDR3 length: 17 amino acids. The CDR3 coding sequence is TGTGCCAGCAGCTCGCTCAGTCCTACGGGAGGTTCGAAGACCCAGTACTTC. It translates to CASSSLSPTGGSKTQYF.

The V and J genes are TRBV28 and TRBJ1-5, with no clear D. Trimming cost V 9 bases and J 1 base, with 13 bases left between them. The CDR3 loop spans 14 amino acids. The germline CDR1 and CDR2 sequences are MDHEN and SYDVKM. CDR3 bases: TGTGCCAGTTTGGGAGGAGAGAGCAATCAGCCCCAGCATTTT. Amino acids: CASLGGESNQPQHF.

This chain uses TRBV5-6 with TRBJ2-5, with 8 positions matching TRBD1. This CDR3 comprises 14 residues. The junction had 2 bases not matched to a gene; V was cut back by 0 bases and J by 4 bases. CDR1 is SGHDT and CDR2 is YYEEEE in the germline V gene. The CDR3 loop is CASSLAGGAETQYF. In nucleotides, the CDR3 is TGTGCCAGCAGCTTGGCAGGGGGCGCAGAGACCCAGTACTTC.

V and J are TRBV1 and TRBJ2-1; the D call TRBD2 from the table was never checked on the DNA. TRBV1 is shown as a pseudogene. This CDR3 is 19 amino acids long. CDR3 in amino acids: CTSSLTHNHFSGNYNEQFF. The CDR3 bases are TGCACCAGCAGCCTTACCCACAACCACTTTAGCGGGAACTACAATGAGCAGTTCTTC.

The genes are TRBV4-2 and TRBJ1-3; unclear D gene. CDR1 and CDR2 from the germline V gene are LGHNA and YNFKEQ. V gave up 0 bases and J gave up 0 bases, with 12 bases separating them. This CDR3 is 17 amino acids long. For the CDR3, the DNA is TGTGCCAGCAGCCAAGATACGTTTCAGAGCTCTGGAAACACCATATATTTT. It encodes CASSQDTFQSSGNTIYF.

V gene TRBV28 combines with J gene TRBJ2-3; a weak D match, TRBD1 (6 bases). The V gene's germline CDR1 is MDHEN and CDR2 SYDVKM. V was pared by 7 bases and J by 4 bases, with 15 bases between. The CDR3 contains 14 residues. The CDR3 loop reads CASTRQGNADTQYF. CDR3 nucleotides: TGTGCCAGCACTCGGCAGGGGAACGCAGATACGCAGTATTTT.

V is TRBV27 and J is TRBJ1-5; no reliable D call. The V end lost 6 bases, the J end lost 0 bases, and 18 bases lay between the germline ends. From germline, CDR1 is MNHEY and CDR2 SMNVEV (reference sequence). This CDR3 has 17 amino acids. CDR3 bases: TGTGCCAGCAGGAGAACGGGTCTATACAATAGCAATCAGCCCCAGCATTTT. Residues: CASRRTGLYNSNQPQHF.

The chain employs TRBV2 and TRBJ2-7; perhaps TRBD1 as D (5 bases). Between the trimmed V and J ends, which lost 1 base and 2 bases, there was a span of 12 bases. From germline, CDR1 is SNHLY and CDR2 FYNNEI. CDR3 length: 15 amino acids. In DNA, the CDR3 is TGTGCCAGCAGTGAAGAGGGCAGGGCCACCTACGAGCAGTACTTC. This encodes CASSEEGRATYEQYF.

J is TRBJ2-1 and V is TRBV7-8; 7 bases match TRBD1. Germline V lookup: CDR1 SGHVS, CDR2 FQNEAQ. The CDR3 contains 13 residues. The V and J ends lost 5 bases and 9 bases, in that order; junction bases with no gene match: 7. CDR3 nucleotides: TGTGCCAGCAGCACGGGACAGAACCCTGAGCAGTTCTTC. Translated, it gives CASSTGQNPEQFF. The full variable domain, in which reference TRBV7-8 and TRBJ2-1 provide the parts outside the CDR3, is GAGVSQSPRYKVAKRGQDVALRCDPISGHVSLFWYQQALGQGPEFLTYFQNEAQLDKSGLPSDRFFAERPEGSVSTLKIQRTQQEDSAVYLCASSTGQNPEQFFGPGTRLTVL.